These 29 T cell receptor beta chains came from one sample sequenced in a study of T cell responses to AZD1222 COVID-19 vaccine. The assay was immunoSEQ multiplex PCR, and TCRdb's table has in-frame clones only and misses some. The sample includes tens of thousands of clones, 75% to 90% of them seen just once. The material was peripheral blood, obtained 28 days after the second AZD1222 dose. The receptors derive from an adult who received the AZD1222 COVID-19 vaccine.

V and J are TRBV5-4 and TRBJ2-7, with a weak D call TRBD1 (5 bases). Trimming took off 0 bases at V and 0 bases at J, with 7 bases between the two ends. The CDR3 runs 14 residues. Germline CDR1 reads SGHNT; CDR2 reads YYREEE (reference sequence). This chain's CDR3 is CASSLEDSSYEQYF. CDR3 sequence (DNA): TGTGCCAGCAGCTTGGAAGACAGCTCCTACGAGCAGTACTTC.

The J gene is TRBJ2-1, the V gene TRBV27; the D call may be TRBD1 or TRBD2 (6 bases each). Trimming cost V 3 bases and J 7 bases, with 13 bases left between them. Per the germline V gene, CDR1 is MNHEY and CDR2 is SMNVEV (reference sequence). The CDR3 is 14 residues long. Written as DNA, the CDR3 is TGTGCCAGCAGTTTCTTCAAGGGGGGTAATGAGCAGTTCTTC. Protein sequence: CASSFFKGGNEQFF.

This chain connects TRBV5-8 to TRBJ2-2; D is unresolved. The CDR3 has 14 residues. Germline-derived CDR1 and CDR2 are SGHTS and YDEGEE. V was trimmed by 0 bases and J by 4 bases, leaving 7 bases between them. CDR3 protein: CASSLAGFTGELFF. In DNA form, the CDR3 reads TGTGCCAGCAGCTTGGCCGGTTTCACCGGGGAGCTGTTTTTT.

The chain has TRBV9 and TRBJ2-5; 7 nucleotides agree with TRBD2. V lost 4 bases, J lost 6 bases, and 6 bases stayed unmatched. CDR1 and CDR2 (germline): SGDLS, YYNGEE. CDR3 length equals 13 residues. The CDR3 DNA reads as TGTGCCAGCAGCCCCCGAGCGGGGAAGACCCAGTACTTC. Residues: CASSPRAGKTQYF.

The V and J genes are TRBV4-1 and TRBJ2-1; D unclear. V was cut by 5 bases and J by 0 bases, with 11 bases left in between. The germline gives CDR1 MGHRA, CDR2 YSYEKL. This CDR3 comprises 15 residues. The CDR3 region has the DNA TGCGCCAGCAGCTCCTCGCTTTCCTCCTACAATGAGCAGTTCTTC. Translating it yields CASSSSLSSYNEQFF.

The chain joins TRBV3-1 (or the pseudogene TRBV3-2) to TRBJ2-7, with TRBD2 matching over 12 bases. Per the germline V gene, CDR1 is LGHDT and CDR2 is YNNKEL (reference sequence). There are 15 residues in the CDR3. The J segment lost 6 bases and the V segment lost 4 bases, leaving 7 bases of the junction unmatched. CDR3 nucleotides: TGTGCCAGCAGCCGAATGACTAGCGGGAGACCCGAGCAGTACTTC. This encodes CASSRMTSGRPEQYF.

About this clone itself: At one end the junction does not follow the germline gene, possibly because of a read error. The same CDR3 is also encoded by other DNA sequences in this sample. The chain joins TRBV15 to TRBJ2-3; TRBD2 is a possible D gene (5 bases). Germline loops: CDR1 LNHNV, CDR2 YYDKDF (reference sequence). There are 16 residues in the CDR3. CDR3 coding DNA: TGTGCTACCAGCATGACACGGGCCAGCGGTGTGGATACGCAGTATTTT. Its protein product is CATSMTRASGVDTQYF.

This chain connects TRBV27 to TRBJ1-1; maybe TRBD1 (6 bases). The CDR3 is 21 amino acids. CDR1 is MNHEY, CDR2 SMNVEV, per germline (reference sequence). V shed 5 bases and J shed 0 bases, with 31 bases lying between them. The CDR3 DNA sequence: TGTGCCAGCAGTCTCTATAGGGTTTCTTCACCGGGACAAAGCATGAACACTGAAGCTTTCTTT. Protein product: CASSLYRVSSPGQSMNTEAFF.

This clone has a handful of counts. V usage is TRBV4-3 and J usage is TRBJ1-2; 7 bases line up with TRBD1. The V gene end was trimmed by 3 bases and the J gene end by 7 bases; junction bases not matched to a gene: 8. The V gene's germline CDR1 is LGHNA and CDR2 YSLEER. The CDR3 spans 14 residues. The CDR3 coding sequence is TGCGCCAGCAGCCAGATATCAGGGGGGGCTGGCTACACCTTC. Translation: CASSQISGGAGYTF.

The chain joins TRBV28 to TRBJ1-1, with 7 bases that match TRBD1. Looked up from germline, CDR1 is MDHEN and CDR2 is SYDVKM. The CDR3 extends over 13 amino acids. Trimming removed 4 bases from V and 4 bases from J; junction bases left unmatched: 3. CDR3 DNA sequence: TGTGCCAGCAGTTCGACAGGGATCACTGAAGCTTTCTTT. As protein: CASSSTGITEAFF.

The chain links TRBV14 to TRBJ1-2, with D hard to call. Trimming stripped 0 bases from V and 1 base from J, with 9 bases between. The CDR3 contains 15 residues. Germline values: CDR1 SGHDN, CDR2 FVKESK. The CDR3 loop is CASSQDARSNYGYTF. DNA for the CDR3: TGTGCCAGCAGCCAAGATGCCAGGAGTAACTATGGCTACACCTTC.

The chain has TRBV28 and TRBJ1-4; D possibly corresponds to TRBD1 (5 bases). The V end was cut by 6 bases, the J end by 0 bases, with 14 bases between. The CDR3 consists of 16 residues. Germline lookup yields CDR1 MDHEN and CDR2 SYDVKM. The CDR3 here is CASSPGTFTTNEKLFF. The CDR3 DNA reads TGTGCCAGCAGCCCCGGGACTTTCACAACTAATGAAAAACTGTTTTTT.

J is TRBJ2-2 and V is TRBV27; 7 nucleotides agree with TRBD1. The CDR3 totals 15 residues. The J segment lost 4 bases and the V segment lost 3 bases, leaving 5 bases of the junction unmatched. Germline CDR1 reads MNHEY; CDR2 reads SMNVEV (reference sequence). CDR3 DNA: TGTGCCAGCAGTTTCCGACAGGGTAGCACCGGGGAGCTGTTTTTT. As protein: CASSFRQGSTGELFF.

This clone was seen once. The rearrangement joins TRBV20-1 to TRBJ2-3; TRBD2 aligns across 8 bases. Unmatched junction bases numbered 11, after V lost 3 bases and J lost 6 bases. Germline V gives CDR1 DFQATT, CDR2 SNEGSKA (reference sequence). This CDR3 region has 15 residues. DNA of the CDR3: TGCAGTGCTAGTTCGGCTAGCGGGTCAAAGGATACGCAGTATTTT. This gives the protein CSASSASGSKDTQYF.

This sequence joins TRBV5-1 and TRBJ2-5; 9 bases line up with TRBD2. From germline, CDR1 is SGHRS and CDR2 YFSETQ. V trimming: 4 bases; J trimming: 6 bases; junction bases outside the gene matches: 16. The CDR3 has 17 residues. The CDR3, as DNA: TGCGCCAGCAGCCCTCTTCGGGCTAGCGGGAACTATCAGACCCAGTACTTC. As protein: CASSPLRASGNYQTQYF. Variable domain in full (rest from reference TRBV5-1 and TRBJ2-5): KAGVTQTPRYLIKTRGQQVTLSCSPISGHRSVSWYQQTPGQGLQFLFEYFSETQRNKGNFPGRFSGRQFSNSRSEMNVSTLELGDSALYLCASSPLRASGNYQTQYFGPGTRLLVL.

The chain joins TRBV27 to TRBJ1-5, with 12 bases that match TRBD1. Looked up from germline, CDR1 is MNHEY and CDR2 is SMNVEV (reference sequence). J lost 11 bases, V lost 5 bases, and 13 bases had no gene match. This CDR3 is 16 amino acids long. The CDR3 loop is CASSPPGTGGFTAQHF. CDR3 sequence (DNA): TGTGCCAGCAGTCCTCCGGGGACAGGGGGCTTTACGGCCCAGCATTTT.

The chain has TRBV5-6 and TRBJ2-7, with D possibly being TRBD2 (6 bases). Germline V gene data show CDR1 as SGHDT and CDR2 as YYEEEE. The CDR3 consists of 12 residues. Trimming took off 5 bases at V and 4 bases at J, with 10 bases between the two ends. This CDR3 is CASSSEGYEQYF. Written as DNA, the CDR3 is TGTGCCAGCAGTTCGGAGGGGTACGAGCAGTACTTC.

The chain joins TRBV7-6 to TRBJ2-2; D unresolved. The CDR3 has 14 amino acids. V was pared by 5 bases and J by 6 bases, with 13 bases between. Germline V gene lookup returns CDR1 SGHVS and CDR2 FNYEAQ. For the CDR3, the DNA is TGTGCCAGCAGCCAGCAACTTTCTCCCGGGGAGCTGTTTTTT. This translates into CASSQQLSPGELFF.

This chain links TRBV4-3 with TRBJ2-5, with TRBD2 matching over 10 bases. With V trimmed by 0 bases and J by 3 bases, 1 base remained unmatched. This CDR3 has 15 amino acids. Germline V CDR1 and CDR2: LGHNA, YSLEER. The CDR3 DNA reads as TGCGCCAGCAGCCAAGAACTAGCGGGAAAAGAGACCCAGTACTTC. It specifies CASSQELAGKETQYF.

The V and J genes are TRBV3-1 (or the pseudogene TRBV3-2) and TRBJ1-1; D ambiguous. CDR3 length: 13 residues. The V end was cut by 2 bases, the J end by 0 bases, with 4 bases between. Looked up from germline, CDR1 is LGHDT and CDR2 is YNNKEL (reference sequence). The CDR3 reads CASSQIVNTEAFF. The CDR3 DNA follows: TGTGCCAGCAGCCAAATAGTGAACACTGAAGCTTTCTTT.

CDR3 coding DNA: TGTGCCAGTAGTCCATCCCCCGGACAGGGTTGGGATACGCAGTATTTT. Protein product: CASSPSPGQGWDTQYF. The rearrangement joins TRBV19 to TRBJ2-3; 8 bases are a match to TRBD1. Germline CDR1 is LNHDA and CDR2 is SQIVND (reference sequence). The V gene end was trimmed by 5 bases and the J gene end by 6 bases; junction bases not matched to a gene: 13. This CDR3 contains 16 residues.

The V and J genes are TRBV9 and TRBJ2-7; 10 bases are a match to TRBD2. The junction had 9 bases not matched to a gene; V was cut back by 0 bases and J by 9 bases. Germline V gene data show CDR1 as SGDLS and CDR2 as YYNGEE. The CDR3 consists of 15 residues. CDR3 loop: CASSVGAGTSVGQYF. CDR3 bases: TGTGCCAGCAGCGTAGGGGCGGGGACTAGCGTTGGGCAGTACTTC.

This clone appeared once. The chain uses TRBV27 and TRBJ1-6; unclear D gene. Germline assignment: CDR1 MNHEY and CDR2 SMNVEV (reference sequence). The CDR3 spans 13 residues. V was shortened by 5 bases and J by 5 bases, with 7 bases between the two germline ends. The CDR3 loop is CASSPSDNSPLHF. The CDR3 bases are TGTGCCAGCAGTCCGAGCGATAATTCACCCCTCCACTTT.

V gene TRBV5-6 combines with J gene TRBJ1-2, with a weak D call TRBD1 (6 bases). The CDR3 spans 15 residues. Trimming shortened V by 1 base and J by 4 bases, and 14 bases separated the two germline ends. Germline lookup yields CDR1 SGHDT and CDR2 YYEEEE. CDR3: CASSLRTEPAYGYTF. CDR3 DNA: TGTGCCAGCAGCTTGAGGACAGAGCCGGCCTATGGCTACACCTTC.

The V call is TRBV28, the J call TRBJ1-1; 7 positions match TRBD1. Germline lookup yields CDR1 MDHEN and CDR2 SYDVKM. With V trimmed by 6 bases and J by 4 bases, 11 bases remained unmatched. CDR3 size: 15 residues. CDR3 in DNA: TGTGCCAGCAGCCGGGACAGTAGAAGGGCCACTGAAGCTTTCTTT. This encodes CASSRDSRRATEAFF.

The chain links TRBV10-2 to TRBJ2-7; D might be TRBD2 (6 bases). Germline V gene sequence: CDR1 WSHSY, CDR2 SAAADI. CDR3 size: 16 residues. Trimming removed 1 base at V and 1 base at J, with 14 bases between. CDR3 sequence: CASSELAASLSYEQYF. In DNA, the CDR3 is TGCGCCAGCAGTGAGTTAGCGGCATCGCTATCCTACGAGCAGTACTTC.

This clone came up once. This sequence joins TRBV30 and TRBJ2-2; 7 bases align to TRBD1. The CDR3 length is 22 residues. The V and J ends lost 5 bases and 4 bases, in that order; junction bases with no gene match: 31. The germline gives CDR1 GTSNPN, CDR2 SVGIG (reference sequence). The CDR3 loop reads CAWDLQRTFSRGSPRSTGELFF. DNA of the CDR3: TGTGCCTGGGACCTCCAGAGGACGTTTAGCAGGGGGAGCCCAAGGAGCACCGGGGAGCTGTTTTTT.

Here the CDR3 reads CASSEREAYYEQYF. CDR3 nucleotide sequence: TGTGCCAGCAGTGAGCGGGAGGCCTACTACGAGCAGTACTTC. J is TRBJ2-7 and V is TRBV7-8; 9 bases line up with TRBD2. Germline values: CDR1 SGHVS, CDR2 FQNEAQ. The CDR3 is made up of 14 amino acids. The ends lost 6 bases at V and 3 bases at J; junction bases unmatched: 6.

The V gene is TRBV14, the J gene TRBJ2-5; 8 positions agree with TRBD2. This CDR3 region has 15 residues. Germline V gene data show CDR1 as SGHDN and CDR2 as FVKESK. J gave up 1 base and V 10 bases, and 11 bases lay outside the gene matches. The CDR3: CATTSGRALQETQYF. In DNA, the CDR3 is TGTGCCACCACCAGCGGGAGAGCCCTCCAAGAGACCCAGTACTTC. Full variable domain (missing parts from reference TRBV14 and TRBJ2-5): EAGVTQFPSHSVIEKGQTVTLRCDPISGHDNLYWYRRVMGKEIKFLLHFVKESKQDESGMPNNRFLAERTGGTYSTLKVQPAELEDSGVYFCATTSGRALQETQYFGPGTRLLVL.